This T cell receptor beta chain is from a study of blood T cell repertoires in COVID-19 (dated by TCRdb to the early 2020s). For context, the study as a whole: Collaborator samples came from the United States, Italy and Spain and covered acute and convalescent phases of COVID-19. The prospective study material was composed of cDNA or gDNA derived from T cells, B-cell-depleted T cells, or PBMCs. The dataset comprised deeply sampled blood TCRbeta repertoires from subjects exposed to, actively infected with, or recovered from COVID-19. The repertoires were released in a freely available public database intended as a resource for research on the immune response to SARS-CoV-2. The samples were drawn from two sources: the first 160 participants of the ongoing ImmuneRACE study, and fewer than 1,500 subjects contributed by 6 global collaborators. The sample metadata nearly always contained a de-identified subject ID, COVID-19 status, age in years and sex. Where available, HLA class I and class II types were taken from metadata supplied by the sample provider and were not determined by assay-based typing.

Collaborating institutions collected whole blood in K2EDTA tubes following their own protocols. For TCRbeta analysis, collaborators shipped samples as frozen whole blood, isolated PBMCs, or DNA extracted from either of those sample types. This clone was recorded only once. Its antigen remains unidentified. Per-nucleotide qualities are absent, and no much larger clonotype sits a single base away. Summary of the overall study and its limitations: The quantity of clinical and demographic metadata differed by source and by participant and was supplied without curation.

TCRbeta CDR3 regions were amplified from genomic DNA using the immunoSEQ Assay, a bias-controlled multiplex PCR. The authors' analysis ran thus. The number of nucleated cells in each sample was estimated by amplification of reference gene primers within the assay. To quantify the absolute abundance of each unique TCRbeta CDR3 rearrangement, sequence reads were collapsed and filtered. For each sample, productive Simpson clonality was calculated by taking the square root of Simpson's diversity index across productive rearrangements. Here the immuneACCESS table is served through TCRdb, limited to in-frame sequences with V and J called. Missing clones are a known gap in these copies; in checked studies unresolved V genes cover under half, and the rest lacks a known reason. The V and J calls and clone size are taken from that table; D and trimming were inferred from the DNA. In all, the sample holds more than 45,000 clones, and 90% of those were seen once. The ten largest account for 3.1% of the sample.

The germline V gene encodes CDR1 MNHEY and CDR2 SVGEGT. Here V drops 1 base and J drops 1 base, and the junction holds 9 bases not matched to any gene. The CDR3 holds 18 amino acids from the cysteine to the phenylalanine. The sequence is cut down to CDR3 DNA, 54 bases in frame from base 1. The chain was built from TRBV6-2 or TRBV6-3 and TRBJ2-3, and TRBD2 aligns with 9 junction nucleotides. This clonotype was obtained from a human donor in a cohort sampled during active COVID-19. Material for sequencing was peripheral blood. CDR3 region: CASSYFLASGARTDTQYF. The DNA sequence reads TGTGCCAGCAGTTACTTTTTGGCTAGCGGGGCTCGCACAGATACGCAGTATTTT.